This entry lists 11 T cell receptor beta chains sequenced from one sample in a study of CD8 T cells in ankylosing spondylitis. TCRdb passed the 5' RACE reads through MiXCR, listing each CDR3 protein once. The sample holds about 250,000 distinct CDR3 sequences; about 10% are singletons and the top ten take roughly 2.5%. Specimen: blood, either unsorted or a sorted T cell fraction (not recorded which). The source of these receptors is a male donor with ankylosing spondylitis or in good health (not recorded which).

The CDR3 is CASSPSAARTDTQYF. CDR3 in DNA: TGTGCCAGCAGCCCCTCTGCGGCCCGCACAGATACGCAGTATTTT. V is TRBV4-2 and J is TRBJ2-3, with D unresolved. Germline CDR1 and CDR2: LGHNA and YNFKEQ. The CDR3 covers 15 residues. The germline V and J ends were trimmed by 4 bases and 1 base, with 12 bases remaining between them.

V gene TRBV11-3 combines with J gene TRBJ2-3; 9 bases are a match to TRBD2. After removal of 6 bases from V and 4 bases from J, the junction contained 5 bases not matched to a gene. CDR1 SGHNT and CDR2 YENEEA come from the germline V gene. The CDR3 runs 14 residues. The DNA of the CDR3 is TGTGCCAGCAGGCCGGGACTAGCTTCAGATACGCAGTATTTT. Encoded protein: CASRPGLASDTQYF.

At least ten counts were recorded for this clonotype. The chain has TRBV7-2 and TRBJ1-4, with D unclear. Trimming cost V 3 bases and J 7 bases, with 6 bases left between them. CDR3 length: 12 residues. Germline loops: CDR1 SGHTA, CDR2 FQGNSA. In DNA, the CDR3 is TGTGCCAGCAGCTTGCATGGTGAAAAACTGTTTTTT. It is translated as CASSLHGEKLFF. The entire variable domain, with the rest obtained from reference TRBV7-2 and TRBJ1-4, is as follows: GAGVSQSPSNKVTEKGKDVELRCDPISGHTALYWYRQSLGQGLEFLIYFQGNSAPDKSGLPSDRFSAERTGGSVSTLTIQRTQQEDSAVYLCASSLHGEKLFFGSGTQLSVL.

This clonotype was observed a few times. In nucleotides, the CDR3 is TGTGCCAGCAGCTTAATTGGGGGCCGAACCTCTGGAAACACCATATATTTT. Protein sequence: CASSLIGGRTSGNTIYF. The J gene is TRBJ1-3, the V gene TRBV7-2; a weak D match, TRBD1 (6 bases). The V end lost 2 bases, the J end lost 0 bases, and 14 bases lay between the germline ends. The germline gives CDR1 SGHTA, CDR2 FQGNSA. This CDR3 comprises 17 residues.

CDR3 nucleotide sequence: TGTGCCAGCAGCTTGGAGACTATTACCTACGAGCAGTACTTC. It encodes CASSLETITYEQYF. The chain has TRBV7-2 and TRBJ2-7; possible D gene TRBD2, 5 bases. Deletions cut 3 bases from V and 2 bases from J, with 11 bases between. The germline gives CDR1 SGHTA, CDR2 FQGNSA. This CDR3 contains 14 residues.

This clonotype has at least ten counts. The chain combines TRBV7-8 with TRBJ2-5; 12 nucleotides line up with TRBD2. The germline gives CDR1 SGHVS, CDR2 FQNEAQ. This CDR3 has 19 amino acids. Trimming removed 5 bases from V and 1 base from J; junction bases left unmatched: 14. CDR3 sequence reads: CASSLRTSGAKMAQETQYF. In DNA, the CDR3 is TGTGCCAGCAGCCTCCGGACTAGCGGGGCTAAGATGGCCCAAGAGACCCAGTACTTC.

Comment on this clonotype: A much larger clone is a single base away; this may be a read error. V and J are TRBV15 and TRBJ2-7; D call uncertain. CDR1 is LNHNV and CDR2 is YYDKDF in the germline V gene (reference sequence). The CDR3 covers 15 residues. CDR3: CGTSRGQGIRYEQYF. The DNA of the CDR3 is TGTGGCACCAGCAGAGGTCAAGGCATCCGCTACGAGCAGTACTTC. Variable domain in full (rest from reference TRBV15 and TRBJ2-7): DAMVIQNPRYQVTQFGKPVTLSCSQTLNHNVMYWYQQKSSQAPKLLFHYYDKDFNNEADTPDNFQSRRPNTSFCFLDIRSPGLGDTAMYLCGTSRGQGIRYEQYFGPGTRLTVT.

The sample holds many counts of this clonotype. The rearrangement uses TRBV20-1 and TRBJ2-2, with D perhaps TRBD2 (6 bases). The CDR3 totals 14 residues. Trimming stripped 6 bases from V and 2 bases from J, with 13 bases between. The germline gives CDR1 DFQATT, CDR2 SNEGSKA (reference sequence). CDR3 nucleotide sequence: TGCAGTGCCCACAATAGCGGAAACACCGGGGAGCTGTTTTTT. Its translation is CSAHNSGNTGELFF.

Many counts were recorded for this clonotype. J is TRBJ2-3 and V is TRBV5-5; D may be TRBD2 (5 bases). With 1 base removed from V and 2 bases from J, the gap between germline ends came to 11 bases. The CDR3 length is 15 residues. Germline assignment: CDR1 SGHKS and CDR2 YYEKEE (reference sequence). This CDR3 reads CASSLLGEHTDTQYF. The CDR3 DNA follows: TGTGCCAGCAGCTTGTTGGGAGAACACACAGATACGCAGTATTTT.

The V and J genes are TRBV10-2 and TRBJ1-1; unclear D gene. Germline V lookup: CDR1 WSHSY, CDR2 SAAADI. V was cut by 2 bases and J by 1 base, with 8 bases left in between. CDR3 length: 14 amino acids. The CDR3, as DNA: TGCGCCAGCAGTGAGGGACTTCCGAACACTGAAGCTTTCTTT. Protein sequence: CASSEGLPNTEAFF.

V and J are TRBV12-3 or TRBV12-4 and TRBJ2-1; D is uncertain. V lost 7 bases to trimming and J lost 0 bases, with 13 bases between them. The CDR3 is 15 residues long. CDR3 sequence (DNA): TGTGCCAGCACCACACACCTGAGCTCCTACAATGAGCAGTTCTTC. As protein: CASTTHLSSYNEQFF.